This TCR beta chain was recorded in a study of molecular identifiers for immune sequencing clone quantification. Across the study: In replicates, RNA from 20,000 or 100,000 naive CD8 cells was divided five ways and four parts were sequenced. Overall study results and limits: Identical TCR molecules can share a barcode, and this sharing could underestimate highly expanded clone sizes.

Regarding this clonotype: Its antigen is still unknown.

Previously described methods with listed TCR primers produced the bulk TCR libraries. TCRdb itself ran the PCR reads through MiXCR, one entry per CDR3 protein. This sample carries 490,000 or so distinct CDR3 sequences, around 23% of them seen once, and the ten largest clones take over 0.6%. A CD8+CD4-CCR7+CD45RA+ phenotype served as the sorting definition for naive CD8 T cells. V shed 4 bases and J 5 bases; nucleotides not matched to a gene: 5. Germline CDR1 is SGHKS and CDR2 is YYEKEE (reference sequence). The CDR3 runs 13 residues. The TCR sequence derives from a human donor in good health. Some libraries in this study had Jurkat cell RNA spiked in. V and J are TRBV5-5 and TRBJ2-7, with 8 bases fitting TRBD2. The sample comprised naive CD8+ T cells from blood, with Jurkat cell RNA spiked in. Subset described: FACS-sorted CD8+CD4-CCR7+CD45RA+ naive T cells. This CDR3 reads CASSRGGPNEQYF. DNA of the CDR3: TGTGCCAGCAGCCGCGGGGGGCCTAACGAGCAGTACTTC.